This T cell receptor beta chain was sequenced for a study of cytotoxic CD8 clonotypes in ibrutinib-treated CLL. The repertoire was sequenced with immunoSEQ multiplex PCR; TCRdb's copy has only in-frame clones and lacks some. The table has 250,000 or so clones, less than 75% seen once. This clone was observed a few times. J was trimmed by 6 bases and V by 4 bases; bases with no gene match: 7. CDR1 is MDHEN, CDR2 SYDVKM, per germline. This CDR3 is built from 15 residues. Sequencing was performed on PBMCs, taken after 24 months of ibrutinib treatment. The chain employs TRBV28 and TRBJ2-1; 9 bases match TRBD2. This clonotype originated in a human donor with chronic lymphocytic leukemia. In DNA form, the CDR3 reads TGTGCCAGCAGTTCAACCGGGACTAGCCCCAATGAGCAGTTCTTC. The encoded protein is CASSSTGTSPNEQFF.